Sequencing of this TCR beta chain was carried out in a study of blood T cell repertoires in COVID-19. Looking at the study overall: Collection of acute and convalescent COVID-19 samples took place in the United States, Italy and Spain. PBMCs, B-cell-depleted T cells, or T cells provided the cDNA or gDNA that made up the material.

In the source study's methods: By means of reference gene primer amplification, nucleated cell counts were estimated. TCRdb's table, derived via immunoSEQ multiplex PCR, lists solely in-frame clones and lacks some. That table gives V, J and clone size, and the DNA gave D and trimming. The sample gives about 400,000 clones, 75% to 90% of which show up once; almost 1.5% is in the top ten. The V gene's germline CDR1 is MNHEY and CDR2 SMNVEV (reference sequence). V was clipped by 5 bases and J by 9 bases; unmatched bases: 8. The CDR3 spans 14 residues. This sequence joins TRBV27 and TRBJ2-1; 9 positions match TRBD1. The clonotype comes from a woman in her 30s with active or convalescent COVID-19. The sequenced sample consisted of peripheral blood. For the CDR3, the DNA is TGTGCCAGCAGTCACGGGACAGGGCTGGTTGAGCAGTTCTTC. Protein product: CASSHGTGLVEQFF.